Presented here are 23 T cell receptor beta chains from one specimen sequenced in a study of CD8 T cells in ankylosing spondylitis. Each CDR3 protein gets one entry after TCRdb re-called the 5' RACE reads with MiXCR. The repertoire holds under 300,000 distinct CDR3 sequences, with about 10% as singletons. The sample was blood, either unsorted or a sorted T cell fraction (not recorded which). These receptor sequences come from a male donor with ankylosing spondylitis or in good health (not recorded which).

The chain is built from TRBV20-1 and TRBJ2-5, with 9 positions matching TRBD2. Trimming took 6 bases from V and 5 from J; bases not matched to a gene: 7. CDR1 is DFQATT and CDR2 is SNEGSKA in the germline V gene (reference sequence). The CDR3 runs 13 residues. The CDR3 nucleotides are TGCAGTGCAAATAGCGGGAGAAGGGAGACCCAGTACTTC. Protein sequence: CSANSGRRETQYF.

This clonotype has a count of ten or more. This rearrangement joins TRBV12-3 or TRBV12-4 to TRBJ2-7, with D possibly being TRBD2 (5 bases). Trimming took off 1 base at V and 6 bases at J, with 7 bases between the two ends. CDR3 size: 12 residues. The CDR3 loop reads CASSLGGSEQYF. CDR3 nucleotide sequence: TGTGCCAGCAGTTTAGGAGGGTCCGAGCAGTACTTC.

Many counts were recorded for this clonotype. The CDR3: CASTTRNTEAFF. In DNA, the CDR3 is TGTGCCAGTACCACGCGGAACACTGAAGCTTTCTTT. V is TRBV19 and J is TRBJ1-1; D is ambiguous. The CDR3 has 12 residues. Trimming cost V 7 bases and J 1 base, with 7 bases left between them. Germline-derived CDR1 and CDR2 are LNHDA and SQIVND (reference sequence).

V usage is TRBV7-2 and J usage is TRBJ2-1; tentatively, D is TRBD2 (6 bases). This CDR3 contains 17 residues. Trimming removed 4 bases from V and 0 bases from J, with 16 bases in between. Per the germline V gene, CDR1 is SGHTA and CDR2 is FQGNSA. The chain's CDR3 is CASSSHFTGGSYNEQFF. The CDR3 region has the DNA TGTGCCAGCAGCTCTCACTTCACCGGGGGCTCCTACAATGAGCAGTTCTTC. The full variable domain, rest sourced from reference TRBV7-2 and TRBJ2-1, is GAGVSQSPSNKVTEKGKDVELRCDPISGHTALYWYRQSLGQGLEFLIYFQGNSAPDKSGLPSDRFSAERTGGSVSTLTIQRTQQEDSAVYLCASSSHFTGGSYNEQFFGPGTRLTVL.

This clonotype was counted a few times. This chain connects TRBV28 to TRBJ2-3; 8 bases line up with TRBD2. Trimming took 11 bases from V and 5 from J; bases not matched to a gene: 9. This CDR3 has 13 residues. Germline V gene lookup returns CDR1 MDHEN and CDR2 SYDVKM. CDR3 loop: CAGSSGVVDTQYF. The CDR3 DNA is TGTGCCGGAAGTAGCGGGGTGGTAGATACGCAGTATTTT.

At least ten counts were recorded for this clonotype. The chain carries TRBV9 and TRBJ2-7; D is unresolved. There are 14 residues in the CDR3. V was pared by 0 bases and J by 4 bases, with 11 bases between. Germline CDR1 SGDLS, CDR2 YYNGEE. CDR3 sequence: CASSVGFGSYEQYF. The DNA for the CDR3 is TGTGCCAGCAGCGTAGGGTTCGGATCTTACGAGCAGTACTTC.

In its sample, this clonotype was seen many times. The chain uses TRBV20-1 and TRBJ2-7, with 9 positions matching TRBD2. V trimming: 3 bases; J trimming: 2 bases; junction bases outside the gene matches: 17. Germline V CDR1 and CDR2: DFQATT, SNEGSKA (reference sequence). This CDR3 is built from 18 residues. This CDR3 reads CSASLLAPSSGTPYEQYF. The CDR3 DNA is TGCAGTGCTAGTCTCCTGGCACCTTCTAGCGGGACGCCCTACGAGCAGTACTTC.

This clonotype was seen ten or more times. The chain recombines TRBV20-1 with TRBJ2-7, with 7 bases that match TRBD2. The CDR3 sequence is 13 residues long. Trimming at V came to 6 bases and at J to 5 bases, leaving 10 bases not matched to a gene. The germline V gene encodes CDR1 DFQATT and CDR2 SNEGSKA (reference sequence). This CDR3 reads CSAGGLGADEQYF. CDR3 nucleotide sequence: TGCAGTGCGGGAGGGCTAGGCGCCGACGAGCAGTACTTC.

CDR3 DNA sequence: TGTGCCAGCAGTTACTTCTCAGGGGGCCCTTACGGAAAACTGTTTTTT. Translated, it gives CASSYFSGGPYGKLFF. The V call is TRBV6-5, the J call TRBJ1-4, with 8 positions matching TRBD1. V was clipped by 1 base and J by 10 bases; unmatched bases: 11. In germline, CDR1 is MNHEY, CDR2 SVGAGI. This CDR3 is built from 16 residues.

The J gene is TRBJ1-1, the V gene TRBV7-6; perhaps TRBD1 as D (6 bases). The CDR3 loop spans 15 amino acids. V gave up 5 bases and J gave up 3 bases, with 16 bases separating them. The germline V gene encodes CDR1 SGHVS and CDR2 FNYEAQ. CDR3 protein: CASSNPGEVDTEAFF. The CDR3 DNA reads TGTGCCAGCAGCAACCCAGGGGAGGTAGACACTGAAGCTTTCTTT.

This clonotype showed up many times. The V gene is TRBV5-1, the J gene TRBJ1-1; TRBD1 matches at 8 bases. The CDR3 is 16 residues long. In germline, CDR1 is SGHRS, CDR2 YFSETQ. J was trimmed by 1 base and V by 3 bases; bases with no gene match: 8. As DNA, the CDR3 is TGCGCCAGCAGCTGGGGCGCAGGGGGCACGAACACTGAAGCTTTCTTT. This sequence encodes CASSWGAGGTNTEAFF. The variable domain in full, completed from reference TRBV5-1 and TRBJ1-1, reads KAGVTQTPRYLIKTRGQQVTLSCSPISGHRSVSWYQQTPGQGLQFLFEYFSETQRNKGNFPGRFSGRQFSNSRSEMNVSTLELGDSALYLCASSWGAGGTNTEAFFGQGTRLTVV.

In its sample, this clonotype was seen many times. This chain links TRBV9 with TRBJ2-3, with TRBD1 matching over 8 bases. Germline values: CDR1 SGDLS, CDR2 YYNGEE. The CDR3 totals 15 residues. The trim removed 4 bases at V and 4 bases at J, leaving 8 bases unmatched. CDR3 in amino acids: CASSPGGRWSDTQYF. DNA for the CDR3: TGTGCCAGCAGCCCAGGGGGCCGCTGGTCAGATACGCAGTATTTT.

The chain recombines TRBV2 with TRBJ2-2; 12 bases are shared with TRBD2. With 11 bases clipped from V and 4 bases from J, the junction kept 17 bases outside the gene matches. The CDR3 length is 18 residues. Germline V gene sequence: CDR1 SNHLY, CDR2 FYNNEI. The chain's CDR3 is CARQAGASGGAFTGELFF. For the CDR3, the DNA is TGTGCCCGACAAGCCGGGGCTAGCGGGGGGGCCTTCACCGGGGAGCTGTTTTTT.

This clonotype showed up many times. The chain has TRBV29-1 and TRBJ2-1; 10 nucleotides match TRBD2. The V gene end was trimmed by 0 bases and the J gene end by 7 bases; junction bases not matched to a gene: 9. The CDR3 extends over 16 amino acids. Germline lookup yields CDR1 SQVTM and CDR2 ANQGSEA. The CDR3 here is CSVEDPTSGRGNEQFF. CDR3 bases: TGCAGCGTTGAAGACCCGACTAGCGGGCGTGGAAATGAGCAGTTCTTC.

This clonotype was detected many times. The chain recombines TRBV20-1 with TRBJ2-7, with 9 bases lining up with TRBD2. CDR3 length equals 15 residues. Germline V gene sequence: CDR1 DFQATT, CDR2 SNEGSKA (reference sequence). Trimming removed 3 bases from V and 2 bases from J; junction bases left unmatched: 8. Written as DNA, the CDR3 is TGCAGTGCTAGCCCAGCGGGGGGCCTAGCCTACGAGCAGTACTTC. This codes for CSASPAGGLAYEQYF.

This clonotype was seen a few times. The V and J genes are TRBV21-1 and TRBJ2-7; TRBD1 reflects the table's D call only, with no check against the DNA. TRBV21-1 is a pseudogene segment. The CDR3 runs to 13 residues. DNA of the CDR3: TGTGCCAGCAGCGTCCGGTCCCGCGTAAGGCAGTACTTC. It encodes CASSVRSRVRQYF.

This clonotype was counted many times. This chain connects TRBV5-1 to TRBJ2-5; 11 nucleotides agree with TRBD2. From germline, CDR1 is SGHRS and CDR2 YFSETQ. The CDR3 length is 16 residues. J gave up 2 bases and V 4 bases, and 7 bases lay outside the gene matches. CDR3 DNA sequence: TGCGCCAGCAGCGTTACCGGGACTAGCGGACAAGAGACCCAGTACTTC. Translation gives CASSVTGTSGQETQYF.

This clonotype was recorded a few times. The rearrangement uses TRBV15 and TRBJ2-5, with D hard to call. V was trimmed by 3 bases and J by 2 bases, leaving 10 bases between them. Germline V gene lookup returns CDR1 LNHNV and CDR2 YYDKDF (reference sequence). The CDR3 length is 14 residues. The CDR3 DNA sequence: TGTGCCACCAGCAGCAGCAGGTGGCAAGAGACCCAGTACTTC. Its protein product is CATSSSRWQETQYF.

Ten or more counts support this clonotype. This CDR3 is CASSLEFTEAFF. The CDR3 DNA sequence: TGTGCCAGCAGTTTAGAATTCACTGAAGCTTTCTTT. The genes are TRBV12-3 or TRBV12-4 and TRBJ1-1; D not certain. The V end was cut by 1 base, the J end by 4 bases, with 4 bases between. CDR3 length: 12 residues.

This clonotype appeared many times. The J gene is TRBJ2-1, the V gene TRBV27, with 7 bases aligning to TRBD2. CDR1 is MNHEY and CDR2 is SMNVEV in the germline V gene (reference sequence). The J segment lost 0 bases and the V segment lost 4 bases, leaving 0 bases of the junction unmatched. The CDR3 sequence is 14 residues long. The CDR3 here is CASSSGGSYNEQFF. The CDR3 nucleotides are TGTGCCAGCAGTTCGGGGGGCTCCTACAATGAGCAGTTCTTC.

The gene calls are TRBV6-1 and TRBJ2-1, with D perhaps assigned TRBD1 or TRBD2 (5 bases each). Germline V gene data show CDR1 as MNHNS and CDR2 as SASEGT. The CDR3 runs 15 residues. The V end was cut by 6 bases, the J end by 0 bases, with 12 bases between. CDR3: CASRPGTLSYNEQFF. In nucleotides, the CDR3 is TGTGCCAGCAGACCCGGGACCCTCTCCTACAATGAGCAGTTCTTC.

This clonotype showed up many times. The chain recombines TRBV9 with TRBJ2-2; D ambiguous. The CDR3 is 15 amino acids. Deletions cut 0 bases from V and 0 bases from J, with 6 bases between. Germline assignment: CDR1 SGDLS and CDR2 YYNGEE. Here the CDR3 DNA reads TGTGCCAGCAGCGTAGGGGCTTCGAACACCGGGGAGCTGTTTTTT. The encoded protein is CASSVGASNTGELFF.

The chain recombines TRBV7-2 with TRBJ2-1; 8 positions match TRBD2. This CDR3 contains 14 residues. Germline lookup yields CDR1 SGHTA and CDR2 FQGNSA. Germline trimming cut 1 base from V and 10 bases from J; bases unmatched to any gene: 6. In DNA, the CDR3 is TGTGCCAGCAGCTTAGACCCCACTAGCGGAGAGCAGTTCTTC. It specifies CASSLDPTSGEQFF.